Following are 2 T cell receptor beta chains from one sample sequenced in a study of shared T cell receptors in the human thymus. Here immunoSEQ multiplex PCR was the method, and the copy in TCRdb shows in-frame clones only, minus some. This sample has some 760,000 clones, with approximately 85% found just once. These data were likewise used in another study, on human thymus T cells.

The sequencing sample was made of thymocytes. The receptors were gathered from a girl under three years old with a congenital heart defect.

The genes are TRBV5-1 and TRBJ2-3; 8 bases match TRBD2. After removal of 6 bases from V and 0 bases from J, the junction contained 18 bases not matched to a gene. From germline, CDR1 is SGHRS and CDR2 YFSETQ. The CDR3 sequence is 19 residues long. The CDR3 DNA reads TGCGCCAGCAACCCGAAAGGGACTAGTCCCGCCCTTAGCACAGATACGCAGTATTTT. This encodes CASNPKGTSPALSTDTQYF. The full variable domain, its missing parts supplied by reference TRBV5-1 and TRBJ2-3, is KAGVTQTPRYLIKTRGQQVTLSCSPISGHRSVSWYQQTPGQGLQFLFEYFSETQRNKGNFPGRFSGRQFSNSRSEMNVSTLELGDSALYLCASNPKGTSPALSTDTQYFGPGTRLTVL.

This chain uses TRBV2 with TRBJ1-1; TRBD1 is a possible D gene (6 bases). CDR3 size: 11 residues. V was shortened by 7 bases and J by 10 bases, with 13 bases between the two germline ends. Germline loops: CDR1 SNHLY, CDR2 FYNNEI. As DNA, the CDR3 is TGTGCCAGCATGGGGGCGGATGGAGCTTTCTTT. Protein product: CASMGADGAFF.